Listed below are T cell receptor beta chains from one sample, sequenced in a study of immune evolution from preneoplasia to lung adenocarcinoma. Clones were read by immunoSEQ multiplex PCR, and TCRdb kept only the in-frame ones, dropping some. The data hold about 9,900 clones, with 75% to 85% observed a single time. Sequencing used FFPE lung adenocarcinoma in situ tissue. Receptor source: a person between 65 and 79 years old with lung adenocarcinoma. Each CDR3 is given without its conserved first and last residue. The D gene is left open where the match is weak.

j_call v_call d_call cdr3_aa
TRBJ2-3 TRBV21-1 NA ASSKRTAGTDTQY
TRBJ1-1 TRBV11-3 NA ASSLPSRDSRGNTEAF
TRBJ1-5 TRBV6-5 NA ASSSWGQPQH
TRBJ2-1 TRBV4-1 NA ASSQGGDGGEQF
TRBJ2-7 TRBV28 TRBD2 ASSLAGTSGIGSN
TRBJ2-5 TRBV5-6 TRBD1 ASSLDSGGFQETQY
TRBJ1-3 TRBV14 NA ASSRTFSGNTIY
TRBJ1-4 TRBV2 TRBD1 ASSEDRLFGETNEKLF
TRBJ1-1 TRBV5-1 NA ASSPTGVSTEAF
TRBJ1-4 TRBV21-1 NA ASSRNRVILNEKLF
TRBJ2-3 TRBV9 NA ASSVSLSADTQY
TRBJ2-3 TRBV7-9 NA ASSPRATPLDTQY
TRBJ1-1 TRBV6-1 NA ASSELGPNEAF
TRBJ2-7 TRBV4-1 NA ASSQALTTRYEQY
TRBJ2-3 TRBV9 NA ASSVPPSDTQY
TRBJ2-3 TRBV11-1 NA ASSLGGLTDTQY
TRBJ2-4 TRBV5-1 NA ASSLSGSKNIQY
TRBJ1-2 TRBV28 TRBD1 ASSLGQGDDGYT
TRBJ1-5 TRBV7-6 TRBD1 ASSLVPLGQNQPQH
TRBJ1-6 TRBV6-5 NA ASSFGRDNSALH
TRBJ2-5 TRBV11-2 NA ASSPQETQY
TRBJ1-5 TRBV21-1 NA ASCPRGWD
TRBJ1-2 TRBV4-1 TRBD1 ASSHPGQGVFGIGYT
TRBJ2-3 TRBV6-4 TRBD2 ASSEVSGLAGLTSTDTQY
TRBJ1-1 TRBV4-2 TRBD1 ASSRYQGAGAEAF
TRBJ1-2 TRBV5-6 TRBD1 ASSQGQAVQGYT
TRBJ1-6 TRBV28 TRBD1 ASFPGQGNSPLH
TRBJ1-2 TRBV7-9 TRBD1 ASTVGGDSYGYT
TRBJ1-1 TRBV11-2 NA ASSLGPGGGREAF
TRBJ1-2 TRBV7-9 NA ASSLSPSRDGYT
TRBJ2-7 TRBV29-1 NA SVGGVSNEQY
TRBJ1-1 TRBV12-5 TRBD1 ASGLQGASEAF
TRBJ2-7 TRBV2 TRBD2 ASSEVASGRYEQY
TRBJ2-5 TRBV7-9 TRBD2 ASSFRPSGSLETQY
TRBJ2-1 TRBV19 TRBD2 ASRVAGGHLSSYNEQF
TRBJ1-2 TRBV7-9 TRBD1 ASSSLQTGRHGYT
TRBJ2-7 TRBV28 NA ASSSSEQY
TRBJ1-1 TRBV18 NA ASSPPGPGTEAF
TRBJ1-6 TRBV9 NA ASSRVGRNSPLH
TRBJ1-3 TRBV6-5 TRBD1 ASSYSTGGKGNTIY
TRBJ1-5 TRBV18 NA ASSPSSGRGQPQH
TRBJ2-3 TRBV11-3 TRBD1 ASSTGTGSTDTQY
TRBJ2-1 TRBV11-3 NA ASSLVGGGPMGQF
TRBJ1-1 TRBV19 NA ASSITRVGTEAF
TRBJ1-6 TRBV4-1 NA ASSQKDGRAYSPLH
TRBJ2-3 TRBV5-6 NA ASSLGGRPTSTDTQY
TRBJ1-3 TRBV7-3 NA ASSLGGAGNTIY
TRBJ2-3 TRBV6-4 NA ASSQGPGTDTQY
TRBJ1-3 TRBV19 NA ASSLEERIGNTIY